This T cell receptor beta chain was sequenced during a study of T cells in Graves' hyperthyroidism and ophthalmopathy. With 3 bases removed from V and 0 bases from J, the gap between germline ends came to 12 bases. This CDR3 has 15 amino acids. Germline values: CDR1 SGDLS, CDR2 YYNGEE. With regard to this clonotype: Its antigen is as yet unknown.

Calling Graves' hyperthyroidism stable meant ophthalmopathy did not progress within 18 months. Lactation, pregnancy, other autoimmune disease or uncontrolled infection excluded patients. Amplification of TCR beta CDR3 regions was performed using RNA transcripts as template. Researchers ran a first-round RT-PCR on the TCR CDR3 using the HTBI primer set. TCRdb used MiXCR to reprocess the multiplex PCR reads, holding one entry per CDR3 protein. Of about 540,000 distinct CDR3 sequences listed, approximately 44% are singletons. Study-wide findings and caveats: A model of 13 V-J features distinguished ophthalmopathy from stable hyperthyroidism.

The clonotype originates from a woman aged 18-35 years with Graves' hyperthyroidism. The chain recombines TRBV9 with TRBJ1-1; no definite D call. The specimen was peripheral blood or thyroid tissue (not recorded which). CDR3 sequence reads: CASSGTERMNTEAFF. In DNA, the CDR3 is TGTGCCAGCAGCGGGACGGAACGAATGAACACTGAAGCTTTCTTT.